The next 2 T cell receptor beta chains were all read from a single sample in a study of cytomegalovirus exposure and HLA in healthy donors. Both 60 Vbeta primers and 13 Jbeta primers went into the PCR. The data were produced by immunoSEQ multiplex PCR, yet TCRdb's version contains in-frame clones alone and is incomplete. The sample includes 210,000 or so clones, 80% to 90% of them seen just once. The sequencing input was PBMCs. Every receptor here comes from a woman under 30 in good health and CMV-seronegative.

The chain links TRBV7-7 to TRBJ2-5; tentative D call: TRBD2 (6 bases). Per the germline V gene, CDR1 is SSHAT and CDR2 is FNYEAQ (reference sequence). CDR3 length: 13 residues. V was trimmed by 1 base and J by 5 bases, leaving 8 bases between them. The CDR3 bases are TGTGCCAGCAGCTTAGATCGGGGGGAGACCCAGTACTTC. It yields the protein CASSLDRGETQYF. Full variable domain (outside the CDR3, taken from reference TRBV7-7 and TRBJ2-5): GAGVSQSPRYKVTKRGQDVTLRCDPISSHATLYWYQQALGQGPEFLTYFNYEAQPDKSGLPSDRFSAERPEGSISTLTIQRTEQRDSAMYRCASSLDRGETQYFGPGTRLLVL.

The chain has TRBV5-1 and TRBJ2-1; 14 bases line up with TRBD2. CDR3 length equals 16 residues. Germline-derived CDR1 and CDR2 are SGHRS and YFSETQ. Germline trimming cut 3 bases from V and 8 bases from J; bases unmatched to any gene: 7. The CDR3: CASSWETSGGAHEQFF. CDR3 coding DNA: TGCGCCAGCAGCTGGGAGACTAGCGGGGGGGCCCATGAGCAGTTCTTC.